The present T cell receptor beta chain was sequenced within a study of cytomegalovirus exposure and HLA in healthy donors. The CDR3 covers 14 residues. The germline V and J ends were trimmed by 0 bases and 3 bases, with 6 bases remaining between them. CDR1 and CDR2 (germline): SGHRS, YFSETQ. 13 Jbeta primers and 60 Vbeta primers were used for the PCR. TCRdb's table, derived via immunoSEQ multiplex PCR, lists solely in-frame clones and lacks some. Of around 120,000 clones in the sample, about 70% were seen once. The TCR sequence derives from a woman in her forties in good health and CMV-seronegative. This rearrangement joins TRBV5-1 to TRBJ2-2, with a weak D call TRBD2 (5 bases). The sample was PBMCs. The CDR3 nucleotides are TGCGCCAGCAGCTTGGATAGCGACACCGGGGAGCTGTTTTTT. Its protein product is CASSLDSDTGELFF. The whole variable domain, filled in from reference TRBV5-1 and TRBJ2-2, reads KAGVTQTPRYLIKTRGQQVTLSCSPISGHRSVSWYQQTPGQGLQFLFEYFSETQRNKGNFPGRFSGRQFSNSRSEMNVSTLELGDSALYLCASSLDSDTGELFFGEGSRLTVL.